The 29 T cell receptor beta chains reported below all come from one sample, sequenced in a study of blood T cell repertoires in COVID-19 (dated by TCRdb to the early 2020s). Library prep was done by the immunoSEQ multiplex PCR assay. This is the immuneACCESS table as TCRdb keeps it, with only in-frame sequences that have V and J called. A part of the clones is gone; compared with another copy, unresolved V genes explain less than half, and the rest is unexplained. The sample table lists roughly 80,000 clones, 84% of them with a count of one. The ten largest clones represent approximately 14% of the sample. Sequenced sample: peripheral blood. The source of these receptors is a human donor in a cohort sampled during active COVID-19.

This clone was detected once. This CDR3 is CASSTGLAGPTDTQYF. CDR3 nucleotides: TGCGCCAGCAGCACGGGACTAGCGGGGCCCACAGATACGCAGTATTTT. The chain couples TRBV5-1 to TRBJ2-3; 13 positions agree with TRBD2. Per the germline V gene, CDR1 is SGHRS and CDR2 is YFSETQ. The CDR3 length is 16 residues. After removal of 4 bases from V and 2 bases from J, the junction contained 4 bases not matched to a gene.

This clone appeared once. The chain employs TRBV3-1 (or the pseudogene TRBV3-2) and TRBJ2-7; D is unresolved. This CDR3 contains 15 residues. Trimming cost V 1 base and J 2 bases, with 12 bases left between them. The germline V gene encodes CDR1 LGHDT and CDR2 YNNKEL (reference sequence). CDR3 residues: CASSQAPGGAYEQYF. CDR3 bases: TGTGCCAGCAGCCAAGCCCCTGGCGGTGCCTACGAGCAGTACTTC.

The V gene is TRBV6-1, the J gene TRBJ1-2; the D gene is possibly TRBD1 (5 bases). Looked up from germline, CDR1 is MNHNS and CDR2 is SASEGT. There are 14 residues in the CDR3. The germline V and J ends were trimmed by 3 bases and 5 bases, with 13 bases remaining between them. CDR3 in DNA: TGTGCCAGCAGTGACGCAGGGCTAGCGTATGGCTACACCTTC. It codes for CASSDAGLAYGYTF.

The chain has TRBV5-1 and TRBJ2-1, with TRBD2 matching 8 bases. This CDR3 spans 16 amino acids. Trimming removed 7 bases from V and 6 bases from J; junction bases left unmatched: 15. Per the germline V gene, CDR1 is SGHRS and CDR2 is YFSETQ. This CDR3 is CASAFRAGGLGNEQFF. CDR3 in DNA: TGCGCCAGCGCCTTCAGGGCGGGGGGATTAGGCAATGAGCAGTTCTTC.

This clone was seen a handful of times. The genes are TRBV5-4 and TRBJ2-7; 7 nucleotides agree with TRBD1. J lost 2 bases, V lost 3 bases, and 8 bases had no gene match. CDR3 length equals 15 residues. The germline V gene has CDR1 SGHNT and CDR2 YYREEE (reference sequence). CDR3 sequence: CASSYRQGNPYEQYF. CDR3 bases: TGTGCCAGCAGCTATCGACAGGGAAACCCCTACGAGCAGTACTTC.

This CDR3 is CASSIGPGADTQYF. In DNA, the CDR3 is TGTGCCAGCAGCATAGGACCAGGGGCAGATACGCAGTATTTT. This sequence joins TRBV5-5 and TRBJ2-3; TRBD1 might be the D (6 bases). The germline CDR1 and CDR2 sequences are SGHKS and YYEKEE (reference sequence). The CDR3 length is 14 residues. V gave up 4 bases and J gave up 4 bases, with 13 bases separating them.

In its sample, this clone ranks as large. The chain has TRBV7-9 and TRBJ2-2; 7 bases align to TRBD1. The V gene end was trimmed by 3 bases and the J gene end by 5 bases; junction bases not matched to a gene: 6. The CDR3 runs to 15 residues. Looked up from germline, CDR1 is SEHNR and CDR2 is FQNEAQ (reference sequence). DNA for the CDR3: TGTGCCAGCAGCTTTGTCGGACAGGCGACCGGGGAGCTGTTTTTT. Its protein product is CASSFVGQATGELFF. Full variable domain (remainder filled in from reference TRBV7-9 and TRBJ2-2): DTGVSQNPRHKITKRGQNVTFRCDPISEHNRLYWYRQTLGQGPEFLTYFQNEAQLEKSRLLSDRFSAERPKGSFSTLEIQRTEQGDSAMYLCASSFVGQATGELFFGEGSRLTVL.

The CDR3 is CASSKWGGTNYGYTF. CDR3 sequence (DNA): TGTGCCAGTAGTAAATGGGGGGGGACTAACTATGGCTACACCTTC. The V call is TRBV19, the J call TRBJ1-2; TRBD1 might be the D (5 bases). CDR3 length equals 15 residues. The germline V gene has CDR1 LNHDA and CDR2 SQIVND (reference sequence). The V gene lost 4 bases and the J gene lost 0 bases, with 12 bases spanning the gap. Full variable domain (missing parts from reference TRBV19 and TRBJ1-2): DGGITQSPKYLFRKEGQNVTLSCEQNLNHDAMYWYRQDPGQGLRLIYYSQIVNDFQKGDIAEGYSVSREKKESFPLTVTSAQKNPTAFYLCASSKWGGTNYGYTFGSGTRLTVV.

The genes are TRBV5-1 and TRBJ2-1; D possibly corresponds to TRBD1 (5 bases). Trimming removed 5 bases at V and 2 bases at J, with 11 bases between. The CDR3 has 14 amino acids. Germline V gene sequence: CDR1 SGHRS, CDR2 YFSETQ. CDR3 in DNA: TGCGCCAGCAGTCTGGGGCAGACCTACAATGAGCAGTTCTTC. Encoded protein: CASSLGQTYNEQFF.

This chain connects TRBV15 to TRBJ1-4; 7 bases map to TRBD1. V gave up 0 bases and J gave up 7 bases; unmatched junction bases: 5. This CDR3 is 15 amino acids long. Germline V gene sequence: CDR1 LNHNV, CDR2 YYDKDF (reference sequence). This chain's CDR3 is CATSRDATGAEKLFF. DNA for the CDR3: TGTGCCACCAGCAGAGATGCAACAGGGGCTGAAAAACTGTTTTTT.

Here the CDR3 DNA reads TGTGCCAGCAGCCCACTTCCCGGGAGCAAAAACATTCAGTACTTC. Its protein product is CASSPLPGSKNIQYF. V usage is TRBV5-6 and J usage is TRBJ2-4, with D tentatively TRBD2 (6 bases). The length of the CDR3 is 15 residues. Germline V lookup: CDR1 SGHDT, CDR2 YYEEEE. Deletions cut 4 bases from V and 3 bases from J, with 14 bases between.

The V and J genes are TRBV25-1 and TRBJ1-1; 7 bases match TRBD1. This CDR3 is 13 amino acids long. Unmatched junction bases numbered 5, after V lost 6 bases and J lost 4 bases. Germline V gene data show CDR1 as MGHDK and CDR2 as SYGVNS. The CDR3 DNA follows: TGTGCCAGCAGGAAGACAGGGAGCACTGAAGCTTTCTTT. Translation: CASRKTGSTEAFF.

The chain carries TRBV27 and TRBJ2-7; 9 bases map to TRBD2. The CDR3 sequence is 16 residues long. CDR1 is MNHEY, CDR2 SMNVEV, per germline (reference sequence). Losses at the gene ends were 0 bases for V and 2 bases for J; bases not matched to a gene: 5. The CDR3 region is CASSLSLAGLTYEQYF. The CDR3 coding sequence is TGTGCCAGCAGTTTATCTCTAGCGGGGTTGACCTACGAGCAGTACTTC.

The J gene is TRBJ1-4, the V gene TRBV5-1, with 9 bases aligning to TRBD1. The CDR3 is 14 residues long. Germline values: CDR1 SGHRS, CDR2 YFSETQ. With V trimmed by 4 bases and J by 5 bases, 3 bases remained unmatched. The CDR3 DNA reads TGCGCCAGCAGCAAGGGACAGGGCAATGAAAAACTGTTTTTT. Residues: CASSKGQGNEKLFF.

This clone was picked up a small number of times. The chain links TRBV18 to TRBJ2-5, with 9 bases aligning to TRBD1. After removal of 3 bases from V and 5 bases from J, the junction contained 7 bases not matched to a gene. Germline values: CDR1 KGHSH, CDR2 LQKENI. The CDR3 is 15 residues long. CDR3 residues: CASSPGQGRRETQYF. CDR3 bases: TGTGCCAGCTCACCGGGACAGGGTCGTAGGGAGACCCAGTACTTC.

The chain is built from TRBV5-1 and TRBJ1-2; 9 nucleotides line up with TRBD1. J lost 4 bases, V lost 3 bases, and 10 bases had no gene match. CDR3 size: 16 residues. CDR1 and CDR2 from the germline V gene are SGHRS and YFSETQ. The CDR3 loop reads CASSSLSGTGLYGYTF. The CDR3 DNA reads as TGCGCCAGCAGCTCCTTATCCGGGACAGGGCTCTATGGCTACACCTTC.

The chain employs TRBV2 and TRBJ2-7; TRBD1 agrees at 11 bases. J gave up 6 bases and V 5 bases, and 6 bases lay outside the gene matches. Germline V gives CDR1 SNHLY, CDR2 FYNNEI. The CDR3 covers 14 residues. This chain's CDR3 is CASSKGQGASEQYF. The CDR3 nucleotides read TGTGCCAGCAGTAAAGGACAGGGGGCGTCCGAGCAGTACTTC.

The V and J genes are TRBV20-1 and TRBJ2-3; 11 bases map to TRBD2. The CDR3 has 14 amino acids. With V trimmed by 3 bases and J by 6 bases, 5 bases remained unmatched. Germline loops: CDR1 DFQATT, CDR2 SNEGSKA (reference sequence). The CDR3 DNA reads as TGCAGTGCTAGTAGCGGGGGGGCCTACGATACGCAGTATTTT. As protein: CSASSGGAYDTQYF.

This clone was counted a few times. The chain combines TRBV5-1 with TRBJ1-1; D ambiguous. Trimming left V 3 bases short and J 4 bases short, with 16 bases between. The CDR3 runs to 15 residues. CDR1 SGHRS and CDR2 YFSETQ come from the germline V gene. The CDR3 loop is CASSSRPGEGTEAFF. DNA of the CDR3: TGCGCCAGCAGCTCTCGCCCGGGTGAGGGCACTGAAGCTTTCTTT.

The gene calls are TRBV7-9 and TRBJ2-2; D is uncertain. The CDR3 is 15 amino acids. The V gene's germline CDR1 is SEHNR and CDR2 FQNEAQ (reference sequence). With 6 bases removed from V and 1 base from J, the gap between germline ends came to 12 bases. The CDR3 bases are TGTGCCAGCAGAACCAGAGGCGAGAACACCGGGGAGCTGTTTTTT. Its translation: CASRTRGENTGELFF.

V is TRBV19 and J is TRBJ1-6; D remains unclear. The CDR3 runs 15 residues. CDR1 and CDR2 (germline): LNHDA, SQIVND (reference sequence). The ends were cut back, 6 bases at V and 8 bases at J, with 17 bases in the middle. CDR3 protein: CASSAPGGWDSPLHF. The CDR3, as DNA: TGTGCCAGTAGCGCCCCGGGAGGTTGGGATTCACCCCTCCACTTT.

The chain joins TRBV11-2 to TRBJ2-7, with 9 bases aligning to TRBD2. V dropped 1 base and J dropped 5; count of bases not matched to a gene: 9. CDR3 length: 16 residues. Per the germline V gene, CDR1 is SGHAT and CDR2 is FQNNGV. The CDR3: CASSLATIAGVHEQYF. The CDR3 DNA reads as TGTGCCAGCAGCTTAGCCACCATAGCGGGGGTCCACGAGCAGTACTTC.

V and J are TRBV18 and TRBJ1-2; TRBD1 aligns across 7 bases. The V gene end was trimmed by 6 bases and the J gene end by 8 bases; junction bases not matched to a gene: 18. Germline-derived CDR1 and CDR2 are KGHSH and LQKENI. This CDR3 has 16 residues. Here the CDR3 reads CASSRNLDRTLGGYTF. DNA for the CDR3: TGTGCCAGCTCGCGAAACTTGGACAGGACTCTTGGGGGCTACACCTTC.

The CDR3 protein is CASSLARVMTGELFF. As DNA, the CDR3 is TGTGCCAGCAGCTTAGCCCGGGTTATGACCGGGGAGCTGTTTTTT. The rearrangement links TRBV7-2 to TRBJ2-2; the D is unclear. From germline, CDR1 is SGHTA and CDR2 FQGNSA. There are 15 residues in the CDR3. Between the trimmed V and J ends, which lost 0 bases and 5 bases, there was a span of 10 bases.

CDR3 region: CASSVRPASYNEQFF. In DNA form, the CDR3 reads TGTGCCAGCAGTGTGAGGCCCGCGTCCTACAATGAGCAGTTCTTC. This sequence joins TRBV2 and TRBJ2-1; D is unclear. The CDR3 spans 15 residues. The germline V gene encodes CDR1 SNHLY and CDR2 FYNNEI. The V end lost 4 bases, the J end lost 1 base, and 11 bases lay between the germline ends.

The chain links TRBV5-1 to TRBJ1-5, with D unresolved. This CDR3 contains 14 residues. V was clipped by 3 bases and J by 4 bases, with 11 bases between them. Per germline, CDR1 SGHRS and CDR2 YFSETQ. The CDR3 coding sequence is TGCGCCAGCAGCTCCTCTCACGGGAATCAGCCCCAGCATTTT. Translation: CASSSSHGNQPQHF.

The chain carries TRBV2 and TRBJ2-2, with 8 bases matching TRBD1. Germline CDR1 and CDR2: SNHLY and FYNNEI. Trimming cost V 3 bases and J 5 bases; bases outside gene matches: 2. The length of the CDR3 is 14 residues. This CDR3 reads CASSERTGTGELFF. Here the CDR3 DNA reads TGTGCCAGCAGTGAGAGGACAGGGACCGGGGAGCTGTTTTTT.

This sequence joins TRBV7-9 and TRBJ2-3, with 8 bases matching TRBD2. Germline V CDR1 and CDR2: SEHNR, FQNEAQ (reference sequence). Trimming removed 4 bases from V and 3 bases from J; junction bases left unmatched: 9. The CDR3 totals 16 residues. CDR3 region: CASSSLLGGGTDTQYF. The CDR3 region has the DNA TGTGCCAGCAGCTCGCTACTAGGCGGGGGGACAGATACGCAGTATTTT. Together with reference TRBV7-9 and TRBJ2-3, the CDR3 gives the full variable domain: DTGVSQNPRHKITKRGQNVTFRCDPISEHNRLYWYRQTLGQGPEFLTYFQNEAQLEKSRLLSDRFSAERPKGSFSTLEIQRTEQGDSAMYLCASSSLLGGGTDTQYFGPGTRLTVL.

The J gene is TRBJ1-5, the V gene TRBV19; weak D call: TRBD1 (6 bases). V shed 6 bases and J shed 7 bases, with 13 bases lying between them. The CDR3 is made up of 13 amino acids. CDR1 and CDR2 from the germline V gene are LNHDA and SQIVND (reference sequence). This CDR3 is CASRGQGNQPQHF. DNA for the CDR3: TGTGCCAGTAGAGGGCAGGGGAACCAGCCCCAGCATTTT.